The rows below give T cell receptor beta chains drawn from one sample of a study of shared clonotypes between healthy human individuals. Generated by immunoSEQ multiplex PCR, the TCRdb table keeps only in-frame clones and is missing some. The table shows over 2 million clones, with approximately 94% occurring only once. The sequencing sample was made of naive CD8+ T cells sorted from blood. The receptors were gathered from a man aged 18 to 30 in good health. Both conserved end residues are part of each CDR3. The order of the fields is clone size, V gene, D gene, J gene, CDR3 DNA, CDR3 protein. The D gene is left open where the match is weak. Rows give clone size only sometimes, using once, few, many, or a class for an expanded clone.

>NA|TRBV27|NA|TRBJ2-7
TGTGCCAGCAGTTTCGTAGGCAGGAGCTACGAGCAGTACTTC
CASSFVGRSYEQYF
>NA|TRBV6-1|NA|TRBJ2-3
TGTGCCAGCAGCAAAGATAGCTCCGATACGCAGTATTTT
CASSKDSSDTQYF
>NA|TRBV19|TRBD1|TRBJ1-6
TGTGCCAGTAGAGGCAGGGACAGAAATAATTCACCCCTCCACTTT
CASRGRDRNNSPLHF
>NA|TRBV4-3|NA|TRBJ2-3
TGCGCCAGCAGCCAAGTAGGTTCGAGCACAGATACGCAGTATTTT
CASSQVGSSTDTQYF
>NA|TRBV5-6|TRBD2|TRBJ2-2
TGTGCCAGCAGTTTTTCTTCTAGCGGGATAACCGGGGAGCTGTTTTTT
CASSFSSSGITGELFF
>NA|TRBV4-1|TRBD1|TRBJ1-1
TGCGCCAGCAGCCAACCCGGGACAGGGGGGACTGAAGCTTTCTTT
CASSQPGTGGTEAFF
>NA|TRBV7-9|NA|TRBJ1-3
TGTGCCAGCAGCTGGGACGGAAACACCATATATTTT
CASSWDGNTIYF
>NA|TRBV9|NA|TRBJ1-2
TGTGCCAGCAGCGATTCACGACAAAACTATGGCTACACCTTC
CASSDSRQNYGYTF
>NA|TRBV29-1|TRBD1|TRBJ2-7
TGCAGCGTGGGGACAGGGTTGGCCGAGCAGTACTTC
CSVGTGLAEQYF
>once|TRBV27|NA|TRBJ1-6
TGTGCCAGCAGTTTAATCGGGGGGAATTCACCCCTCCACTTT
CASSLIGGNSPLHF
>NA|TRBV21-1|NA|TRBJ1-6
TGTGCCAGCCCACAACGGGGTACTGATTCACCCCTCCACTTT
CASPQRGTDSPLHF
>NA|TRBV5-1|TRBD1|TRBJ2-7
TGCGCCAGCAGCCTGGGACAGGTCGAGGACGAGCAGTACTTC
CASSLGQVEDEQYF
>NA|TRBV29-1|NA|TRBJ1-2
TGCAGCGTTGAAGACAGGGGACGCTATGGCTACACCTTC
CSVEDRGRYGYTF
>NA|TRBV6-1|NA|TRBJ1-6
TGTGCCAGCAGTGAGGGGACAACCGACCTCCACTTT
CASSEGTTDLHF
>NA|TRBV27|NA|TRBJ1-1
TGTGCCAGCAGTTGGGCTGGATCAAGCACTGAAGCTTTCTTT
CASSWAGSSTEAFF
>NA|TRBV7-3|TRBD1|TRBJ2-3
TGTGCCAGCAGTTACGGGACAGGCGAATGGTATTTT
CASSYGTGEWYF